The present TCR beta chain was sequenced within a study of spatial heterogeneity in lung cancer. This clonotype was seen at least ten times. As for time point: blood at routine non-recurrence follow-up after resection. The ends were cut back, 0 bases at V and 4 bases at J, with 15 bases in the middle. The germline gives CDR1 LGHNA, CDR2 YSLEER. The CDR3 consists of 17 residues. TCRdb re-called the 5' RACE reads through MiXCR, storing one row per CDR3 protein. The top ten clones hold less than 25% of a sample with over 15,000 distinct CDR3 sequences, 9.2% of them seen once. This receptor was obtained from a male donor with early-stage non-small cell lung cancer. The chain carries TRBV4-3 and TRBJ1-4; no clear D. The sequences come from PBMCs, collected at follow-up. CDR3 in amino acids: CASSQEAPLVGNEKLFF. CDR3 nucleotide sequence: TGCGCCAGCAGCCAAGAGGCCCCTTTAGTGGGTAATGAAAAACTGTTTTTT.